Sequencing of this TCR beta chain was carried out in a study of blood T cells in healthy people across ages. The use of a sample-barcoded 5' primer and a J-beta primer mix characterized a second PCR of about 7 to 12 cycles. TCRdb used MiXCR to reprocess the 5' RACE reads, holding one entry per CDR3 protein. The data show 850,000 to 1,100,000 distinct CDR3 sequences, more than 30% seen once. This CDR3 is 17 amino acids long. V dropped 1 base and J dropped 0 bases, with 15 bases sitting between them. The germline CDR1 and CDR2 sequences are SNHLY and FYNNEI. The table lists this clonotype with a few counts. Donors ranged from about 6 to 90 years old and were healthy Caucasians in Russia.

This receptor was taken from a man between 18 and 29 years old in good health. This rearrangement joins TRBV2 to TRBJ1-1; weak D call: TRBD1 (6 bases). The sample comprised blood. The CDR3 loop reads CASSEVNGGRLNTEAFF. In DNA, the CDR3 is TGTGCCAGCAGTGAAGTAAATGGGGGCAGATTGAACACTGAAGCTTTCTTT.